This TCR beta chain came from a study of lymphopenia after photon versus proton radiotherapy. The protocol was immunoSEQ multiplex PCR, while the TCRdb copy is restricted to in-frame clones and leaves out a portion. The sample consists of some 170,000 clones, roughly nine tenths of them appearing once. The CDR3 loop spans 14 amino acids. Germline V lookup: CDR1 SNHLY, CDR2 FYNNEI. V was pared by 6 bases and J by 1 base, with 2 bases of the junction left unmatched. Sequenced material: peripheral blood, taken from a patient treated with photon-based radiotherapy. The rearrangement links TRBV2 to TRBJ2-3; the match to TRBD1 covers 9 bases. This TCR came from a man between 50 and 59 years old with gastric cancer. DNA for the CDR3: TGTGCCAGCAGACGGGACAGGGGCACAGATACGCAGTATTTT. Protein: CASRRDRGTDTQYF.